This TCR beta chain was identified in a study of cytotoxic CD8 clonotypes in ibrutinib-treated CLL (dated by TCRdb to the early 2020s). A note on the overall study: The cohort included roughly 15 treatment-naive and roughly ten relapsed/refractory patients; roughly 17 were IGHV unmutated. Partial responses were observed in some 24 patients and complete responses in 2; after a median follow-up of 68 months, remission was maintained in 15 or so patients and progression was observed in about twelve. The response samples were drawn at a median of around eleven months into treatment, with a range of about 6 to 36 months. An average of approximately 260,000 productive templates and 80,000 to 95,000 productive rearrangements was obtained per sample. Of the 70 to 100 people in the trial, approximately 28 had longitudinal samples available. Cryopreserved peripheral blood mononuclear cells were collected at three points: before therapy, at response, and at either sustained remission or disease progression. Every remission and progressive disease sample was obtained while ibrutinib was still being received by the patients.

In the case of this clone: This clone's antigen is unknown. No per-base quality is available; no much larger clone lies one base away.

The study at large found these results: Public clonotypes were rare and either shrank or stayed stable during treatment, and the rise in clonality at ibrutinib response reflected expansion of private clonotypes. Clonality rose at ibrutinib response, remained stable during sustained remission, and dropped back toward baseline at progression. Lymph node repertoires were not examined, and the timing of sampling was not matched between patients in sustained remission and those whose disease progressed. At baseline, clonality was higher than in age-matched healthy donors and showed a strong correlation with circulating CD8+ T-cell counts.

Interpreted using the paper, the time point label stands for: 20 to 25 months on ibrutinib. Roughly 2.2 micrograms of genomic DNA were extracted from cryopreserved PBMCs for TCR beta library preparation. Longitudinal blood samples from CLL patients receiving ibrutinib monotherapy were subjected to high-throughput TCR beta sequencing. The patients took part in an open-label, single-center phase 2 trial of ibrutinib monotherapy. The CDR3 has 14 amino acids, counting the end cysteine and phenylalanine. The only DNA kept is the CDR3, 42 bases in frame from the first base. Reading the germline V gene gives CDR1 SGHVS and CDR2 FQNEAQ. V lost 1 base and J lost 2 bases; the stretch between them is 8 bases long. The goal of deep resolution MiSeq sequencing was a depth between 1 in 1 million and 1 in 200,000 T cells, and coverage averaged 10x per clonotype. The immunoSEQ hsTCRB Kit was used to generate the TCR beta libraries. Regarding the original processing steps: The data were analyzed with ImmunoSEQ Analyzer and ImmunoSEQ Data Assistant, and V, D and J gene assignments followed IMGT definitions. Clonality, with values ranging from 0 to 1, was calculated as one minus the normalized Shannon entropy of productive rearrangement frequencies. Only overrepresented clonotypes making up at least 0.05% of the repertoire of each patient were included in the public clonotype analysis. Repertoires from approximately 13 age-matched healthy donors in immuneACCESS were used as clonality controls. The clones in this table, taken by TCRdb from immuneACCESS, are in-frame only. Not every clone is retained; where verified, under half of the shortfall comes from an unresolved V gene, and the cause of the rest is unknown. D and trimming were read from the DNA, whereas the V and J calls and clone size are those reported in that table. In all, the sample holds roughly 180,000 clones, and about 72% of those were seen once. The ten largest clones represent 13% of the sample.

This receptor chain uses TRBV7-8 and TRBJ1-1, with the D gene uncertain. This material consisted of PBMCs, taken after 24 months of ibrutinib treatment. This TCR was sampled from a human donor with chronic lymphocytic leukemia. In nucleotides, the sequence is TGTGCCAGCAGCTTAGTGCTGGGCAACACTGAAGCTTTCTTT. Its amino acids are CASSLVLGNTEAFF.